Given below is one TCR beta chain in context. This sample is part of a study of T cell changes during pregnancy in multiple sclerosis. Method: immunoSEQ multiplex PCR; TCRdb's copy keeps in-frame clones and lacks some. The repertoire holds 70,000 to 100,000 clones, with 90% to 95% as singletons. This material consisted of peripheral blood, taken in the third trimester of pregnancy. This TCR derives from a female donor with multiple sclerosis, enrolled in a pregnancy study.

The CDR3 nucleotides read TGTGCCAGCAGTTTTTGGACACTGGGAAGCAATCAGCCCCAGCATTTT. It codes for CASSFWTLGSNQPQHF. This rearrangement joins TRBV28 to TRBJ1-5; TRBD1 is a possible D gene (5 bases). The CDR3 runs to 16 residues. V lost 3 bases and J 1 base, leaving 13 bases between the germline ends. Germline V lookup: CDR1 MDHEN, CDR2 SYDVKM.